The rows below give T cell receptor beta chains drawn from one sample of a study of OX40 agonist ivuxolimab in advanced cancers. TCRdb's copy holds only in-frame clones and misses some; the assay was immunoSEQ multiplex PCR. This sample carries 98,000 or so clones, approximately 90% of them seen once, and the ten largest clones take about 0.82%. Material: CD4+ or CD8+ T cells sorted from blood, obtained in a trial of the OX40 agonist ivuxolimab. Receptor source: an adult with an advanced solid tumor such as melanoma, head and neck, liver or kidney cancer. The CDR3 runs from the conserved cysteine through the conserved F or W. A D gene is named only where the DNA matches it firmly. For some rows the clone size is stated as once, few or many, or as a class when expanded; others skip it.

D gene	clone size	V gene	J gene	CDR3 protein	CDR3 DNA
TRBD2	-	TRBV10-3	TRBJ2-3	CAISDRLGGLDMQYF	TGTGCCATCAGTGACAGATTAGGGGGACTAGACATGCAGTATTTT
-	once	TRBV28	TRBJ2-4	CASSWKAATKNIQYF	TGTGCCAGCAGTTGGAAGGCAGCGACCAAAAACATTCAGTACTTC
TRBD2	few	TRBV7-7	TRBJ2-5	CASSQGYGGSEGETQYF	TGTGCCAGCAGCCAAGGGTATGGCGGGAGTGAAGGAGAGACCCAGTACTTC
TRBD2	-	TRBV7-2	TRBJ2-5	CASSSNGGGLRETQYF	TGTGCCAGCAGTTCCAACGGGGGAGGGCTCCGAGAGACCCAGTACTTC
-	-	TRBV7-9	TRBJ1-3	CASSSQGGGNTIYF	TGTGCCAGCAGCTCGCAGGGTGGAGGAAACACCATATATTTT
-	-	TRBV2	TRBJ1-6	CASNRQSYNSPLHF	TGTGCCAGCAACAGACAGAGTTATAATTCACCCCTCCACTTT
TRBD1	-	TRBV4-2	TRBJ2-1	CASRPQGETYNEQFF	TGTGCCAGCAGGCCTCAGGGGGAGACTTACAATGAGCAGTTCTTC
-	-	TRBV7-2	TRBJ2-3	CASSLGLRTGGALTQYF	TGTGCCAGCAGCTTAGGGTTGAGGACCGGAGGTGCTCTAACGCAGTATTTT
-	-	TRBV4-1	TRBJ1-4	CASSQDWGSEKLFF	TGCGCCAGCAGCCAGGACTGGGGTTCTGAAAAACTGTTTTTT
TRBD1	-	TRBV10-3	TRBJ2-5	CAIQGAAGETQYF	TGTGCCATACAGGGGGCAGCGGGAGAGACCCAGTACTTC
-	-	TRBV5-1	TRBJ2-1	CASSATVGSYNEQFF	TGCGCCAGCAGCGCGACGGTGGGGTCCTACAATGAGCAGTTCTTC
TRBD1	-	TRBV30	TRBJ2-3	CAVDRVVTDTQYF	TGTGCTGTGGACAGGGTCGTAACAGATACGCAGTATTTT
-	-	TRBV7-2	TRBJ2-4	CASSSGTIAKNIQYF	TGTGCCAGCAGCTCGGGGACGATAGCCAAAAACATTCAGTACTTC
-	-	TRBV5-1	TRBJ2-2	CASSFQQASAGELFF	TGCGCCAGCAGCTTTCAACAGGCGAGCGCCGGGGAGCTGTTTTTT
-	-	TRBV6-5	TRBJ2-1	CASSYQSGLGNEQFF	TGTGCCAGCAGTTACCAGTCAGGGCTGGGCAATGAGCAGTTCTTC